This T cell receptor (beta chain) was retrieved from a study of post-analysis software for immune sequencing data. Study context: Relapsing-remitting, secondary progressive and progressive-relapsing multiple sclerosis courses were included.

Presence of unique molecular identifiers characterized the TCR beta cDNA libraries. T cells numbering roughly 1 to 10 million yielded approximately 500,000 cDNA molecules. MiXCR, run by TCRdb on the PCR reads, gives a single entry per CDR3 protein. Of fewer than 600,000 distinct CDR3 sequences detected, around 40% appear once; the ten largest clones hold 9.5% to 13%. Study conclusions and caveats: In multiple sclerosis, normalized Chao1 diversity was significantly below that of controls. Samples prepared in the same batch strongly co-clustered by F measure.

To note about this clonotype: Antigen specificity is unknown.

Sample: blood. This TCR derives from a girl aged 10-17 years with multiple sclerosis.

The CDR3 DNA follows: TGTGCCATCAGTGGTCCGGTCCTAGCGGGAAATGAGCAGTTCTTC. Translation gives CAISGPVLAGNEQFF. This chain joins TRBV10-3 and TRBJ2-1; 9 positions match TRBD2. Germline V gene sequence: CDR1 ENHRY, CDR2 SYGVKD. The CDR3 totals 15 residues. After removal of 4 bases from V and 7 bases from J, the junction contained 8 bases not matched to a gene.